This T cell receptor (beta chain) was observed in a study of OX40 agonist ivuxolimab in advanced cancers. In the study overall: The study treated patients with ivuxolimab, an agonistic anti-OX40 (CD134) antibody. At 0.01 to 10 mg/kg, ivuxolimab was administered intravenously to patients every 2 weeks. Three patients responded partially, comprising one with hepatocellular carcinoma and two with cutaneous melanoma.

The repertoire was sequenced with immunoSEQ multiplex PCR; TCRdb's copy has only in-frame clones and lacks some. The sample includes roughly 13,000 clones, around 81% seen only once; the top ten take roughly a fifth. The CDR3 is 13 residues long. Trimming took 4 bases from V and 8 from J; bases not matched to a gene: 6. In germline, CDR1 is SGHNT, CDR2 YYREEE (reference sequence). This clone showed up just once. The source is an adult with an advanced solid tumor such as melanoma, head and neck, liver or kidney cancer. This specimen was CD4+ or CD8+ T cells sorted from blood, taken in a trial of the OX40 agonist ivuxolimab. The rearrangement joins TRBV5-4 to TRBJ1-2, with TRBD1 matching 9 bases. In DNA, the CDR3 is TGTGCCAGCAGCCCGACAGGGGGGCCAGGCTACACCTTC. This gives the protein CASSPTGGPGYTF.